Listed here are 13 T cell receptor beta chains from one sample, sequenced in a study of shared clonotypes between healthy human individuals. CD45RO negativity and positive selection for CCR7 defined naive CD8 cells, a population that excluded terminally differentiated effector memory CD45RA+ cells. Data came from immunoSEQ multiplex PCR; TCRdb stores just in-frame clones and leaves some out. Found here are some 2,100,000 clones, more than 85% of them singletons; the top ten hold 1.5% to 2%. Sequencing used naive CD8+ T cells from PBMCs. Receptor source: a man between 18 and 35 years old in good health. Some clones in this sample may be carry-over from other donors' samples.

The chain joins TRBV5-6 to TRBJ2-1, with 9 positions matching TRBD2. The CDR3 is 16 amino acids. In germline, CDR1 is SGHDT, CDR2 YYEEEE. Unmatched junction bases numbered 12, after V lost 4 bases and J lost 7 bases. Written as DNA, the CDR3 is TGTGCCAGCAGCGCGTCGGGACTAGCCAAAAATAATGAGCAGTTCTTC. Protein product: CASSASGLAKNNEQFF.

This clone has only a few counts. V usage is TRBV27 and J usage is TRBJ1-1, with D possibly matching TRBD1 (5 bases). From germline, CDR1 is MNHEY and CDR2 SMNVEV (reference sequence). V lost 5 bases to trimming and J lost 1 base, with 8 bases between them. The CDR3 covers 13 residues. As DNA, the CDR3 is TGTGCCAGCAGTGCCGGACAGAACACTGAAGCTTTCTTT. Translation gives CASSAGQNTEAFF.

This rearrangement joins TRBV27 to TRBJ2-1; tentative D call: TRBD2 (6 bases). Looked up from germline, CDR1 is MNHEY and CDR2 is SMNVEV (reference sequence). This CDR3 is built from 14 residues. V was clipped by 10 bases and J by 2 bases, with 15 bases between them. DNA of the CDR3: TGTGCCACATACGGTGGGAGGACCTACAATGAGCAGTTCTTC. It encodes CATYGGRTYNEQFF.

With respect to this clone: The identical CDR3 is also encoded by other nucleotide sequences in the sample. The chain uses TRBV27 and TRBJ1-2, with D unclear. Looked up from germline, CDR1 is MNHEY and CDR2 is SMNVEV (reference sequence). The ends were cut back, 4 bases at V and 7 bases at J, with 7 bases in the middle. CDR3 length: 11 residues. In DNA, the CDR3 is TGTGCCAGCAGTTCGGGGTCTGGCTACACCTTC. Translated, it gives CASSSGSGYTF.

The CDR3 protein is CAISEPRTSGIMYEQYF. For the CDR3, the DNA is TGTGCCATCAGTGAGCCACGGACTAGCGGGATAATGTACGAGCAGTACTTC. The chain joins TRBV10-3 to TRBJ2-7; TRBD2 matches 12 bases. Germline CDR1 is ENHRY and CDR2 is SYGVKD. Unmatched junction bases numbered 9, after V lost 2 bases and J lost 4 bases. The CDR3 extends over 17 amino acids.

Notes on this clone: Compared with germline, one end of the junction differs, possibly owing to a read error. The chain carries TRBV7-9 and TRBJ2-3; D may be TRBD2 (5 bases). The CDR3 runs to 10 residues. CDR1 and CDR2 (germline): SEHNR, FQNEAQ (reference sequence). CDR3 region: CASSPSPGLF. CDR3 nucleotides: TGTGCCAGCAGCCCTAGCCCGGGTCTTTTT.

As regards this clone: Other DNA sequences in the same sample also yield this CDR3. The rearrangement links TRBV14 to TRBJ2-7, with D perhaps assigned TRBD1 or TRBD2 (5 bases each). This CDR3 comprises 16 residues. The V gene's germline CDR1 is SGHDN and CDR2 FVKESK. The V end was cut by 0 bases, the J end by 2 bases, with 14 bases between. This CDR3 is CASSQDRGRSPYEQYF. The DNA of the CDR3 is TGTGCCAGCAGCCAAGATCGGGGCAGGTCACCCTACGAGCAGTACTTC.

The chain is built from TRBV27 and TRBJ1-5; D possibly corresponds to TRBD1 (6 bases). Germline values: CDR1 MNHEY, CDR2 SMNVEV (reference sequence). V was trimmed by 1 base and J by 4 bases, leaving 11 bases between them. The CDR3 length is 15 residues. The CDR3 DNA follows: TGTGCCAGCAGTTTATGGGGGGCGATGAATCAGCCCCAGCATTTT. The encoded protein is CASSLWGAMNQPQHF.

This clone showed up just once. The conserved closing phenylalanine or tryptophan is absent in this CDR3, likely reflecting a read error. The CDR3 spells CASRRAGNTEAFS. In DNA, the CDR3 is TGTGCCAGCAGGAGGGCAGGGAACACTGAAGCTTTCTCT. This chain uses TRBV11-2 with TRBJ1-1; D unresolved. The germline gives CDR1 SGHAT, CDR2 FQNNGV. The CDR3 contains 13 residues. The V end was cut by 6 bases, the J end by 1 base, with 9 bases between.

This chain links TRBV7-2 with TRBJ2-7; TRBD2 might be the D (5 bases). The CDR3 extends over 15 amino acids. The V and J ends lost 4 bases and 0 bases respectively, with 13 bases between them. Germline loops: CDR1 SGHTA, CDR2 FQGNSA. DNA of the CDR3: TGTGCCAGCAGCTACCTAGCAGATAGCTCCTACGAGCAGTACTTC. Its protein is CASSYLADSSYEQYF.

V and J are TRBV11-2 and TRBJ2-3; TRBD2 might be the D (6 bases). Trimming cost V 4 bases and J 6 bases, with 29 bases left between them. Germline CDR1 SGHAT, CDR2 FQNNGV. The CDR3 consists of 19 residues. The CDR3, as DNA: TGTGCCAGCAGCTCTAAGTTCGCCCAACTAGGAGGGCCGGAGGATACGCAGTATTTT. Its translation is CASSSKFAQLGGPEDTQYF. The entire variable domain, with the rest obtained from reference TRBV11-2 and TRBJ2-3, is as follows: EAGVAQSPRYKIIEKRQSVAFWCNPISGHATLYWYQQILGQGPKLLIQFQNNGVVDDSQLPKDRFSAERLKGVDSTLKIQPAKLEDSAVYLCASSSKFAQLGGPEDTQYFGPGTRLTVL.

This sequence joins TRBV19 and TRBJ2-2; no firm D call. CDR1 and CDR2 from the germline V gene are LNHDA and SQIVND (reference sequence). CDR3 length: 11 residues. V was cut by 6 bases and J by 7 bases, with 6 bases left in between. The CDR3: CASRGDGELFF. The CDR3 DNA is TGTGCCAGTAGGGGCGACGGGGAGCTGTTTTTT.

This chain uses TRBV29-1 with TRBJ2-7, with 7 bases lining up with TRBD2. V trimming: 2 bases; J trimming: 7 bases; junction bases outside the gene matches: 5. Germline V gene lookup returns CDR1 SQVTM and CDR2 ANQGSEA. The CDR3 has 12 amino acids. DNA for the CDR3: TGCAGCGTTGAAAGGGGACTACGGGAGCAGTACTTC. It translates to CSVERGLREQYF.